This T cell receptor (beta chain) was recorded in a study of vaccination effects on CD4 cells after COVID-19. The V end lost 1 base, the J end lost 4 bases, and 14 bases lay between the germline ends. There are 16 residues in the CDR3. Germline CDR1 SGHAT, CDR2 FQNNGV. Sequencing was performed with immunoSEQ multiplex PCR; in TCRdb, only in-frame clones are kept and a portion is missing. The sample carries roughly 71,000 clones, approximately 80% recorded once. Antigen-specific CD4+ T cells expanded by the ViraFEST assay with viral peptide pools were then sequenced. Cells that had been cultured for 10 days were the source of isolated CD4+ T cells. Participants completed two doses of the BNT162b2 or mRNA-1273 vaccine. Cultures used more than 1.5 million PBMC per well, around 9 IU/ml IL-2 and 9.5 to 10 ug/ml peptides. The authors exchanged half the medium for IL-2 medium on days 3 and 7. Overall study findings and caveats: Infection-derived and vaccine-derived clones contracted markedly late after vaccination.

On this clone: Its antigen is currently unknown.

The specimen comprised CD4+ T cells from PBMCs cultured with HCoV-229E spike peptides, sampled after COVID-19 vaccination. This chain joins TRBV11-2 and TRBJ1-3, with D hard to call. This sequence was found in a human donor who received a COVID-19 vaccine. The CDR3 spells CASSLVYFGVGNTIYF. CDR3 DNA: TGTGCCAGCAGCTTAGTATATTTCGGGGTCGGAAACACCATATATTTT. The full variable domain, rest sourced from reference TRBV11-2 and TRBJ1-3, is EAGVAQSPRYKIIEKRQSVAFWCNPISGHATLYWYQQILGQGPKLLIQFQNNGVVDDSQLPKDRFSAERLKGVDSTLKIQPAKLEDSAVYLCASSLVYFGVGNTIYFGEGSWLTVV.